This record concerns one T cell receptor beta chain sequence. All patients picked for sequencing had shown, by flow cytometry, an expansion of CD8+CD57+ cells. Each patient carried a diagnosis of severe acquired aplastic anemia. The sample belongs to a study of CD8+CD57+ T cells in acquired aplastic anemia. The wider study: Mean DNA quantity obtained from sorted CD4+ and CD8+ cells was around 2.9 ug.

Trimming pared 5 bases from V and 0 bases from J, leaving 8 bases between. Per germline, CDR1 LGHNT and CDR2 FRNRAP. The CDR3 runs 13 residues. Genomic DNA, the template, was used for profiling of the TCR beta VDJ and CDR3. TCRdb passed the reads through MiXCR, listing each CDR3 protein once. The sample has 150,000 to 200,000 distinct CDR3 sequences, about 70% seen once. The clonotype originates from a human donor with aplastic anemia. The rearrangement links TRBV12-5 to TRBJ2-7; D is undetermined. The sequenced sample was sorted CD4+, CD8+, or CD8+CD57+ T cells (not recorded which) from PBMCs. DNA of the CDR3: TGTGCTAGTGGTCCGCAGGTCTCCTACGAGCAGTACTTC. It is translated as CASGPQVSYEQYF.